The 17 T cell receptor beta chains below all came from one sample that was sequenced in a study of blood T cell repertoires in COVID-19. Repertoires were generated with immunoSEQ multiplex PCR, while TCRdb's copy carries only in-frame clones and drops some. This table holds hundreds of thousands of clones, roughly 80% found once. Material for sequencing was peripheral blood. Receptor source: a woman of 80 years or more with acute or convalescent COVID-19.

The DNA for the CDR3 is TGTGCCAGCAGCCCTACCAGCAGGGGCGATGAGCAGTTCTTC. Residues: CASSPTSRGDEQFF. The chain is built from TRBV5-4 and TRBJ2-1; D is perhaps TRBD1 (6 bases). Germline CDR1 reads SGHNT; CDR2 reads YYREEE (reference sequence). Trimming cost V 4 bases and J 8 bases, with 16 bases left between them. The CDR3 consists of 14 residues.

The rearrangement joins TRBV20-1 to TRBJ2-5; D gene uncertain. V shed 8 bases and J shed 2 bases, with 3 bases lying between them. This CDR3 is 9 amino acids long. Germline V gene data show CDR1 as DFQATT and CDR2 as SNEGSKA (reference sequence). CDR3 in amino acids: CSPQETQYF. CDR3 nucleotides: TGCAGTCCTCAAGAGACCCAGTACTTC.

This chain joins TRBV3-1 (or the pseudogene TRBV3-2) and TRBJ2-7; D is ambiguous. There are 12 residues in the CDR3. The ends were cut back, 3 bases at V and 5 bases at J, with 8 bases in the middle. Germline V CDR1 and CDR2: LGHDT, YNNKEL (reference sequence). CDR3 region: CASSHTADEQYF. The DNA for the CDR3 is TGTGCCAGCAGCCACACGGCGGACGAGCAGTACTTC.

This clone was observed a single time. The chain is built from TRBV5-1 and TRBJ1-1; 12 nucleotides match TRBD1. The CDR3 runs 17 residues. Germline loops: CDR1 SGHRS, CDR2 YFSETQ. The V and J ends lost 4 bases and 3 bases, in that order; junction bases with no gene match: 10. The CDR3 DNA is TGCGCCAGCAGCCTTTCCGGGACAGGGGGCGCCGACACTGAAGCTTTCTTT. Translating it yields CASSLSGTGGADTEAFF.

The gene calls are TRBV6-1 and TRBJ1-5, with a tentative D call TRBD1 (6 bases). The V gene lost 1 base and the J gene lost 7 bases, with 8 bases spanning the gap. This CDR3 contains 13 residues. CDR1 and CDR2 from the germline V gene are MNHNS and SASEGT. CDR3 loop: CASSEGGGQPQHF. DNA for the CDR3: TGTGCCAGCAGTGAAGGAGGGGGACAGCCCCAGCATTTT.

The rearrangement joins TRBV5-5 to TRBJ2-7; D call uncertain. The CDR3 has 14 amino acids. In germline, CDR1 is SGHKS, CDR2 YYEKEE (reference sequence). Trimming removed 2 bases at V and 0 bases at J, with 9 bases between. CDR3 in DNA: TGTGCCAGCAGCTTACGCGCCTACTCCTACGAGCAGTACTTC. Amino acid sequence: CASSLRAYSYEQYF.

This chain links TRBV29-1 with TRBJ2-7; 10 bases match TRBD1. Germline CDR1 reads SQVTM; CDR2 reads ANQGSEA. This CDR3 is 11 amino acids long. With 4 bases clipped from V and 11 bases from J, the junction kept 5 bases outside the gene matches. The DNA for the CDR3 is TGCAGCGTTGGGACAGGGGGTTCGGAGTACTTC. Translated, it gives CSVGTGGSEYF.

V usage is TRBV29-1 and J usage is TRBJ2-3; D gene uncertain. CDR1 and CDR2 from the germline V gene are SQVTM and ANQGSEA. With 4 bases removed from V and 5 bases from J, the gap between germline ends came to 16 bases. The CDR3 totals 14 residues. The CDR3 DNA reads TGCAGCGTTGCGGTGGGTATGGGCCGAGATACGCAGTATTTT. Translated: CSVAVGMGRDTQYF.

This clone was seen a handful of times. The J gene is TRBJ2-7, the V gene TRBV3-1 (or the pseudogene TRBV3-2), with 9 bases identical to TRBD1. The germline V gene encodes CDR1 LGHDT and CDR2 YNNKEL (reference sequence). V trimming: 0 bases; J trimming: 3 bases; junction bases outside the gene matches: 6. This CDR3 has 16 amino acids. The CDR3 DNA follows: TGTGCCAGCAGCCAAGATCTGCGACAGGGGGACTACGAGCAGTACTTC. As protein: CASSQDLRQGDYEQYF.

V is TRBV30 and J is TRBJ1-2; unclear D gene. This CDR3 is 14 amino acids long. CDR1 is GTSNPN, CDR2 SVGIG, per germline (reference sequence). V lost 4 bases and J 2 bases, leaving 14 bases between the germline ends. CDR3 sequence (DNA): TGTGCCTGGACGAGGGCCCTGATGAACTATGGCTACACCTTC. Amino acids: CAWTRALMNYGYTF.

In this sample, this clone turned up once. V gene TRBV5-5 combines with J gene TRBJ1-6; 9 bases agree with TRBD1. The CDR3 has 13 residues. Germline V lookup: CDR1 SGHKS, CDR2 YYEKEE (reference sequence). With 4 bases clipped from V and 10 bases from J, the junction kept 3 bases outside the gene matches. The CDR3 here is CASSPDRGSPLHF. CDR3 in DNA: TGTGCCAGCAGCCCGGACAGGGGCTCACCCCTCCACTTT.

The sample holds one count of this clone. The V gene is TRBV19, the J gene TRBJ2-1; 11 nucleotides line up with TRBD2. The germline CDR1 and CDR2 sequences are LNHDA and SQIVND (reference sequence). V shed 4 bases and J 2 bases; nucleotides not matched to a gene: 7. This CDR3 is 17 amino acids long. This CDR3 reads CASSKQGLAGAYNEQFF. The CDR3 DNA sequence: TGTGCCAGTAGTAAGCAAGGACTAGCGGGCGCCTACAATGAGCAGTTCTTC.

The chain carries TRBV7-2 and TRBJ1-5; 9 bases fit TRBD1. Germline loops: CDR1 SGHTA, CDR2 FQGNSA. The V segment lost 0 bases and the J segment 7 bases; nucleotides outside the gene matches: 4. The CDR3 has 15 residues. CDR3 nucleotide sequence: TGTGCCAGCAGCTTAGCGGACAGGGGTAGACAGCCCCAGCATTTT. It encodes CASSLADRGRQPQHF.

DNA for the CDR3: TGTGCCAGCAGTACCGGACGGTGGGGGGATCAGCCCCAGCATTTT. It codes for CASSTGRWGDQPQHF. This chain connects TRBV28 to TRBJ1-5; a possible D gene is TRBD1 (5 bases). V was pared by 5 bases and J by 5 bases, with 16 bases between. The CDR3 length is 15 residues. Germline lookup yields CDR1 MDHEN and CDR2 SYDVKM. Full variable domain (remainder filled in from reference TRBV28 and TRBJ1-5): DVKVTQSSRYLVKRTGEKVFLECVQDMDHENMFWYRQDPGLGLRLIYFSYDVKMKEKGDIPEGYSVSREKKERFSLILESASTNQTSMYLCASSTGRWGDQPQHFGDGTRLSIL.

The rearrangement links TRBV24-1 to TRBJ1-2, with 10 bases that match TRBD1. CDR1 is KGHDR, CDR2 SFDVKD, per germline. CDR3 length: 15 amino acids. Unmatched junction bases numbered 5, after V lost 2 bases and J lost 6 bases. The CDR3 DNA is TGTGCCACCAGTGATTACGGACAGGGGGGAGATGGCTACACCTTC. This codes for CATSDYGQGGDGYTF.

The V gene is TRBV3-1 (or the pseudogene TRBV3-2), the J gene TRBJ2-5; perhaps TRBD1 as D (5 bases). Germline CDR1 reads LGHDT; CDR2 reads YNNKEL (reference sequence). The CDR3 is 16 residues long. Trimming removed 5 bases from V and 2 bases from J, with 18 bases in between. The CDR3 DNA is TGTGCCAGCAGCTCCGCTCAGGGTAGCCTTCAAGAGACCCAGTACTTC. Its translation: CASSSAQGSLQETQYF.

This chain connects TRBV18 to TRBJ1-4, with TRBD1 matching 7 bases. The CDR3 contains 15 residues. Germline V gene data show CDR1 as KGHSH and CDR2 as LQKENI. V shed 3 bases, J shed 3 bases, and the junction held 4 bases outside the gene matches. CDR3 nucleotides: TGTGCCAGCTCACCGCAGGGACAGCCTAATGAAAAACTGTTTTTT. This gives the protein CASSPQGQPNEKLFF.